This note documents a single T cell receptor beta chain sequence. The antigen is undetermined. These data originate in a study of cytomegalovirus exposure and HLA in healthy donors. Study overall: Findings of an earlier analysis included some 110 million unique TCR beta sequences from about 180 million T cells.

Primers: 60 Vbeta forward and 13 Jbeta reverse. Method: immunoSEQ multiplex PCR; TCRdb's copy keeps in-frame clones and lacks some. Seen here are some 120,000 clones, 80% observed once, and the top ten hold under 3%. Germline V gene lookup returns CDR1 KGHSH and CDR2 LQKENI. The CDR3 extends over 16 amino acids. Trimming cost V 2 bases and J 7 bases; bases outside gene matches: 13. Whole-study findings and limits: There was a cluster of highly shared sequence variants that was likely a sequencing artifact. In a later analysis, CMV-associated beta chains were mostly HLA-associated, it appeared. Earlier results showed most TCR beta V segments being productive about 87% or about 30% of the time.

The sequence was collected from a man aged 25 to 40 in good health and CMV-seronegative. The material sequenced was PBMCs. The V call is TRBV18, the J call TRBJ2-7, with TRBD1 matching 8 bases. Here the CDR3 reads CASSPTGQGIFGEQYF. The CDR3 DNA is TGTGCCAGCTCACCAACAGGACAGGGCATATTCGGGGAGCAGTACTTC.